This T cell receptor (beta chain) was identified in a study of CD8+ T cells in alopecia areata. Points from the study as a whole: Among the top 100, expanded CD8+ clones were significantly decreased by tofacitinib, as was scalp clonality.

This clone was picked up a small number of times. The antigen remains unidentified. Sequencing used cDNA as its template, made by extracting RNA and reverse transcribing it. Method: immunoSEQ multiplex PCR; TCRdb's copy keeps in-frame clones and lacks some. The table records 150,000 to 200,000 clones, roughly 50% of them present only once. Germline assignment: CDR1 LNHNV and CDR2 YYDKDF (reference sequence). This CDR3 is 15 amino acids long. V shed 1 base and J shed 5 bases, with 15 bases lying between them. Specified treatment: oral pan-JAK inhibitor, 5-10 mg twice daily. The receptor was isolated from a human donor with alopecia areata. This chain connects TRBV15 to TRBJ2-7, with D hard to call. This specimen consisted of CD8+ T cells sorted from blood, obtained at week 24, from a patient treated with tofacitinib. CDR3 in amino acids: CATSRVRTPGHEQYF. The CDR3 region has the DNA TGTGCCACCAGCAGAGTTAGGACCCCGGGCCACGAGCAGTACTTC.